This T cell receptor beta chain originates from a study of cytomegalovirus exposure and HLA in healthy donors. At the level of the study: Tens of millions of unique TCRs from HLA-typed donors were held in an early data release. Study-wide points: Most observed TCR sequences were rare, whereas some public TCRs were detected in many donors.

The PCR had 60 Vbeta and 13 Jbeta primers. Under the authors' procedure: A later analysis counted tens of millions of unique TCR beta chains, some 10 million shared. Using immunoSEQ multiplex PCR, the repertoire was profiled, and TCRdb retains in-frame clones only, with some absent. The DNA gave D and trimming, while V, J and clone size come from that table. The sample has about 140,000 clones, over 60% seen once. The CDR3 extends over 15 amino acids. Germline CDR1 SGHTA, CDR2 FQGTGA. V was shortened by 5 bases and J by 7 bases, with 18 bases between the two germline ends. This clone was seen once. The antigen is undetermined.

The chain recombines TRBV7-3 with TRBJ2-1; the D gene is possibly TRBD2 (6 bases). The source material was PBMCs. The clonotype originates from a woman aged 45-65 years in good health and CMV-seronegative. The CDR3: CASSMTRGGYNEQFF. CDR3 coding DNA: TGTGCCAGCAGCATGACTAGGGGAGGTTATAATGAGCAGTTCTTC. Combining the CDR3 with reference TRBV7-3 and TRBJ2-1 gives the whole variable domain GAGVSQTPSNKVTEKGKYVELRCDPISGHTALYWYRQSLGQGPEFLIYFQGTGAADDSGLPNDRFFAVRPEGSVSTLKIQRTERGDSAVYLCASSMTRGGYNEQFFGPGTRLTVL.